What follows are 32 T cell receptor beta chains derived from one specimen sequenced in a study of human T cells and chemical hapten exposure. TCRdb used MiXCR to reprocess the 5' RACE reads, holding one entry per CDR3 protein. The repertoire has over 70,000 distinct CDR3 sequences, roughly 15% of them found once; the top ten carry 6.8%. Total RNA extraction was carried out from unfractionated whole blood. The receptors originated from a female donor in good health.

The table lists this clonotype with a few counts. The rearrangement uses TRBV2 and TRBJ2-1; 8 positions agree with TRBD1. Unmatched junction bases numbered 5, after V lost 3 bases and J lost 4 bases. The CDR3 extends over 15 amino acids. Germline V gene lookup returns CDR1 SNHLY and CDR2 FYNNEI. The CDR3 is CASSDRGLGYNEQFF. The DNA of the CDR3 is TGTGCCAGCAGTGACAGGGGGCTCGGTTACAATGAGCAGTTCTTC.

The rearrangement links TRBV7-2 to TRBJ2-7; D uncertain. This CDR3 comprises 13 residues. V shed 1 base and J shed 6 bases, with 10 bases lying between them. Germline assignment: CDR1 SGHTA and CDR2 FQGNSA. The CDR3 reads CASSLERIGEQYF. Here the CDR3 DNA reads TGTGCCAGCAGCTTAGAGAGGATTGGCGAGCAGTACTTC.

The chain couples TRBV9 to TRBJ2-2, with no clear D. V lost 1 base and J 1 base, leaving 23 bases between the germline ends. Germline V lookup: CDR1 SGDLS, CDR2 YYNGEE. The CDR3 is 20 residues long. CDR3 residues: CASSVTPRPTGRMNTGELFF. The CDR3 DNA reads TGTGCCAGCAGCGTAACCCCACGCCCCACCGGCAGGATGAACACCGGGGAGCTGTTTTTT.

In its sample, this clonotype was seen a few times. The CDR3: CASSSDGVYGYTF. The CDR3 DNA is TGTGCCAGCAGCTCGGACGGCGTCTATGGCTACACCTTC. The chain employs TRBV5-6 and TRBJ1-2; D unresolved. Germline CDR1 is SGHDT and CDR2 is YYEEEE. V was cut by 3 bases and J by 4 bases, with 10 bases left in between. The CDR3 has 13 amino acids. The variable domain in full, completed from reference TRBV5-6 and TRBJ1-2, reads DAGVTQSPTHLIKTRGQQVTLRCSPKSGHDTVSWYQQALGQGPQFIFQYYEEEERQRGNFPDRFSGHQFPNYSSELNVNALLLGDSALYLCASSSDGVYGYTFGSGTRLTVV.

The table lists this clonotype with a few counts. V is TRBV5-1 and J is TRBJ2-1, with 11 bases matching TRBD2. With V trimmed by 4 bases and J by 9 bases, 6 bases remained unmatched. The CDR3 spans 14 residues. Germline CDR1 is SGHRS and CDR2 is YFSETQ. Here the CDR3 reads CASSKTSGVPEQFF. The CDR3 bases are TGCGCCAGCAGCAAGACTAGCGGGGTACCTGAGCAGTTCTTC. The entire variable domain, with the rest obtained from reference TRBV5-1 and TRBJ2-1, is as follows: KAGVTQTPRYLIKTRGQQVTLSCSPISGHRSVSWYQQTPGQGLQFLFEYFSETQRNKGNFPGRFSGRQFSNSRSEMNVSTLELGDSALYLCASSKTSGVPEQFFGPGTRLTVL.

This clonotype was counted between two and nine times. This sequence joins TRBV9 and TRBJ1-1; 7 bases map to TRBD1. From germline, CDR1 is SGDLS and CDR2 YYNGEE. J lost 11 bases, V lost 4 bases, and 11 bases had no gene match. This CDR3 region has 13 residues. CDR3 amino acids: CASSPSDRVGAFF. The CDR3 nucleotides are TGTGCCAGCAGCCCTTCAGACAGGGTTGGGGCTTTCTTT.

This rearrangement joins TRBV7-9 to TRBJ2-1; weak D call: TRBD2 (5 bases). CDR1 is SEHNR, CDR2 FQNEAQ, per germline (reference sequence). This CDR3 comprises 16 residues. The V end lost 2 bases, the J end lost 4 bases, and 15 bases lay between the germline ends. CDR3 nucleotide sequence: TGTGCCAGCAGCTTACCAGACTACCCCAAGTACAATGAGCAGTTCTTC. Protein: CASSLPDYPKYNEQFF.

V and J are TRBV2 and TRBJ1-1; maybe TRBD1 (5 bases). The CDR3 covers 11 residues. V lost 4 bases, J lost 6 bases, and 6 bases lay in between. In germline, CDR1 is SNHLY, CDR2 FYNNEI. CDR3 sequence (DNA): TGTGCCAGCAGTGTGGGGGCTGAAGCTTTCTTT. It yields the protein CASSVGAEAFF.

This clonotype showed up just a few times. V and J are TRBV12-3 or TRBV12-4 and TRBJ2-3, with D hard to call. The CDR3 runs 13 residues. V was clipped by 5 bases and J by 2 bases, with 8 bases between them. The DNA of the CDR3 is TGTGCCAGCAGTCTGGGGTTCACAGATACGCAGTATTTT. Its translation: CASSLGFTDTQYF.

This chain joins TRBV9 and TRBJ1-5; D remains unclear. V lost 0 bases to trimming and J lost 5 bases, with 6 bases between them. This CDR3 spans 13 amino acids. Per germline, CDR1 SGDLS and CDR2 YYNGEE. CDR3 sequence (DNA): TGTGCCAGCAGCGTAGGTGACGATCAGCCCCAGCATTTT. It codes for CASSVGDDQPQHF.

This clonotype was seen more than once but under ten times. The J gene is TRBJ2-1, the V gene TRBV10-3, with a tentative D call TRBD1 (6 bases). Germline-derived CDR1 and CDR2 are ENHRY and SYGVKD. This CDR3 contains 14 residues. V was shortened by 1 base and J by 6 bases, with 10 bases between the two germline ends. The CDR3 sequence: CAISEWAGANEQFF. CDR3 in DNA: TGTGCCATCAGTGAGTGGGCAGGGGCCAATGAGCAGTTCTTC.

This sequence joins TRBV20-1 and TRBJ2-3; 9 bases fit TRBD2. The trim removed 6 bases at V and 4 bases at J, leaving 11 bases unmatched. The germline CDR1 and CDR2 sequences are DFQATT and SNEGSKA (reference sequence). CDR3 length: 15 amino acids. The CDR3 is CSATARGGGADTQYF. In nucleotides, the CDR3 is TGCAGTGCCACGGCGCGGGGCGGGGGGGCAGATACGCAGTATTTT.

This clonotype has just a few counts. The V and J genes are TRBV5-1 and TRBJ1-1; D is uncertain. The germline V gene has CDR1 SGHRS and CDR2 YFSETQ. The CDR3 has 14 residues. V lost 3 bases and J lost 3, with 12 bases in between. CDR3 DNA sequence: TGCGCCAGCAGCTCTGTCGGAGAAGACACTGAAGCTTTCTTT. Translating it yields CASSSVGEDTEAFF.

The chain uses TRBV6-2 or TRBV6-3 and TRBJ1-1; D not resolved. Trimming shortened V by 2 bases and J by 0 bases, and 10 bases separated the two germline ends. The CDR3 sequence is 15 residues long. Germline CDR1 is MNHEY and CDR2 is SVGEGT. The CDR3 loop reads CASSYRDFVNTEAFF. In nucleotides, the CDR3 is TGTGCCAGCAGTTACAGGGATTTCGTGAACACTGAAGCTTTCTTT.

V gene TRBV27 combines with J gene TRBJ2-1, with 12 bases fitting TRBD2. V trimming: 8 bases; J trimming: 6 bases; junction bases outside the gene matches: 8. The CDR3 runs 15 residues. Germline loops: CDR1 MNHEY, CDR2 SMNVEV (reference sequence). The CDR3 DNA reads as TGTGCCAGCGGCTTAGGACTAGCGGGGCTCAATGAGCAGTTCTTC. It codes for CASGLGLAGLNEQFF.

This clonotype was counted a few times. The J gene is TRBJ1-1, the V gene TRBV12-3 or TRBV12-4; D is ambiguous. Deletions cut 2 bases from V and 1 base from J, with 5 bases between. The CDR3 is 13 amino acids. The CDR3 sequence: CASSLSTNTEAFF. In nucleotides, the CDR3 is TGTGCCAGCAGTTTAAGCACGAACACTGAAGCTTTCTTT.

By sample share, this clonotype is medium-sized (0.01 to 0.1%). V gene TRBV29-1 combines with J gene TRBJ2-7; TRBD2 matches 13 bases. Germline V gene data show CDR1 as SQVTM and CDR2 as ANQGSEA. J gave up 3 bases and V 4 bases, and 9 bases lay outside the gene matches. This CDR3 is 16 amino acids long. CDR3 region: CSVGGLAGVRDYEQYF. In DNA form, the CDR3 reads TGCAGCGTTGGAGGACTAGCGGGAGTCCGTGACTACGAGCAGTACTTC.

The CDR3 spells CASSEAPMRNTEAFF. The CDR3 nucleotides are TGTGCCAGCAGTGAAGCGCCAATGCGTAACACTGAAGCTTTCTTT. The V gene is TRBV2, the J gene TRBJ1-1; D remains unclear. V lost 0 bases and J 2 bases, leaving 10 bases between the germline ends. The CDR3 is made up of 15 amino acids. Per the germline V gene, CDR1 is SNHLY and CDR2 is FYNNEI.

This clonotype was picked up a small number of times. The chain links TRBV6-5 to TRBJ1-2, with D unresolved. The CDR3 runs 12 residues. Trimming took 11 bases from V and 1 from J, leaving 11 bases between them. From germline, CDR1 is MNHEY and CDR2 SVGAGI. CDR3 loop: CASKGSNYGYTF. CDR3 in DNA: TGTGCCTCCAAGGGTAGTAACTATGGCTACACCTTC.

This clonotype has a count of ten or more. The rearrangement uses TRBV28 and TRBJ2-5; D might be TRBD1 (7 bases). The CDR3 totals 19 residues. In germline, CDR1 is MDHEN, CDR2 SYDVKM. The V end was cut by 6 bases, the J end by 2 bases, with 28 bases between. DNA for the CDR3: TGTGCCAGCAGCCCCCTTATGACAGGGAAGGAGGGTCTACAAGAGACCCAGTACTTC. This gives the protein CASSPLMTGKEGLQETQYF.

This clonotype came up a few times. The chain recombines TRBV20-1 with TRBJ1-1, with D perhaps TRBD1 (6 bases). Trimming took off 2 bases at V and 4 bases at J, with 17 bases between the two ends. Germline assignment: CDR1 DFQATT and CDR2 SNEGSKA (reference sequence). The CDR3 covers 15 residues. CDR3 region: CSARHRDTRGTEAFF. CDR3 DNA: TGCAGTGCTAGACACCGGGACACAAGGGGCACTGAAGCTTTCTTT.

This clonotype was seen a handful of times. V usage is TRBV7-8 and J usage is TRBJ1-5, with D unresolved. The V and J ends lost 1 base and 1 base respectively, with 11 bases between them. The CDR3 totals 16 residues. CDR1 is SGHVS and CDR2 is FQNEAQ in the germline V gene. The CDR3 reads CASSLGGVTSNQPQHF. The CDR3, as DNA: TGTGCCAGCAGCTTAGGCGGGGTCACGAGCAATCAGCCCCAGCATTTT.

This clonotype was found a few times. The chain combines TRBV4-1 with TRBJ2-1; D assignment may be TRBD1 or TRBD2 (5 bases each). The germline V gene has CDR1 MGHRA and CDR2 YSYEKL. V lost 0 bases to trimming and J lost 3 bases, with 12 bases between them. This CDR3 spans 16 amino acids. The CDR3 region is CASSQEWGRRYNEQFF. CDR3 coding DNA: TGCGCCAGCAGCCAAGAATGGGGACGGCGCTACAATGAGCAGTTCTTC.

The table lists this clonotype with a few counts. V gene TRBV7-2 combines with J gene TRBJ2-3, with a possible D match to TRBD1 (6 bases). CDR3 size: 16 residues. The germline CDR1 and CDR2 sequences are SGHTA and FQGNSA. V gave up 1 base and J gave up 0 bases, with 11 bases separating them. CDR3 residues: CASSLGGRGSTDTQYF. CDR3 bases: TGTGCCAGCAGCTTAGGTGGCAGGGGTAGCACAGATACGCAGTATTTT. Drawing the rest from reference TRBV7-2 and TRBJ2-3, the complete variable domain is GAGVSQSPSNKVTEKGKDVELRCDPISGHTALYWYRQSLGQGLEFLIYFQGNSAPDKSGLPSDRFSAERTGGSVSTLTIQRTQQEDSAVYLCASSLGGRGSTDTQYFGPGTRLTVL.

This clonotype was observed a few times. V is TRBV7-2 and J is TRBJ2-1; 8 nucleotides match TRBD2. The CDR3 is 16 residues long. After removal of 5 bases from V and 8 bases from J, the junction contained 14 bases not matched to a gene. Germline CDR1 reads SGHTA; CDR2 reads FQGNSA. In DNA form, the CDR3 reads TGTGCCAGCAGCCCCCTAGGCGGGACTAGTTATTATGAGCAGTTCTTC. Amino acid sequence: CASSPLGGTSYYEQFF. The complete variable domain, with remaining parts taken from reference TRBV7-2 and TRBJ2-1, reads GAGVSQSPSNKVTEKGKDVELRCDPISGHTALYWYRQSLGQGLEFLIYFQGNSAPDKSGLPSDRFSAERTGGSVSTLTIQRTQQEDSAVYLCASSPLGGTSYYEQFFGPGTRLTVL.

Written as DNA, the CDR3 is TGTGCCAGCAGTCCCCTCCCGGACAATGAGCAGTTCTTC. It specifies CASSPLPDNEQFF. The chain recombines TRBV28 with TRBJ2-1; no clear D. V lost 5 bases and J lost 5, with 10 bases in between. This CDR3 region has 13 residues. Germline CDR1 MDHEN, CDR2 SYDVKM.

In this sample, this clonotype turned up a few times. This sequence joins TRBV7-2 and TRBJ2-3; D not certain. The CDR3 is made up of 14 amino acids. CDR1 is SGHTA, CDR2 FQGNSA, per germline. Trimming removed 1 base from V and 4 bases from J, with 9 bases in between. CDR3 loop: CASSLGIAADTQYF. For the CDR3, the DNA is TGTGCCAGCAGCTTAGGGATTGCGGCAGATACGCAGTATTTT.

This clonotype was seen a few times. The rearrangement joins TRBV29-1 to TRBJ2-1; a weak D match, TRBD2 (7 bases). Trimming took off 7 bases at V and 6 bases at J, with 13 bases between the two ends. Germline CDR1 reads SQVTM; CDR2 reads ANQGSEA. This CDR3 comprises 12 residues. The CDR3 DNA reads as TGCAGCGAGATCGGGGGGCTCAATGAGCAGTTCTTC. Translating gives CSEIGGLNEQFF.

This rearrangement joins TRBV7-2 to TRBJ2-3; 10 bases fit TRBD2. Germline assignment: CDR1 SGHTA and CDR2 FQGNSA. CDR3 length: 17 amino acids. J gave up 3 bases and V 5 bases, and 11 bases lay outside the gene matches. The CDR3 reads CASSPRPASGSTDTQYF. Here the CDR3 DNA reads TGTGCCAGCAGCCCTCGACCGGCTAGCGGGAGTACAGATACGCAGTATTTT.

This clonotype has more than one count but fewer than ten. The V gene is TRBV10-3, the J gene TRBJ1-4; D possibly corresponds to TRBD1 (5 bases). Trimming stripped 11 bases from V and 6 bases from J, with 16 bases between. The CDR3 spans 13 residues. Germline CDR1 and CDR2: ENHRY and SYGVKD. CDR3 amino acids: CAVSRENDEKLFF. The CDR3 coding sequence is TGTGCCGTGAGCAGGGAGAATGATGAAAAACTGTTTTTT.

This clonotype occurred once. The genes are TRBV18 and TRBJ2-6, with 8 nucleotides matching TRBD2. The V gene end was trimmed by 2 bases and the J gene end by 0 bases; junction bases not matched to a gene: 3. Germline CDR1 KGHSH, CDR2 LQKENI. The CDR3 length is 17 residues. CDR3 loop: CASSPGGGISGANVLTF. The CDR3 bases are TGTGCCAGCTCACCAGGCGGGGGGATCTCTGGGGCCAACGTCCTGACTTTC.

This clonotype was detected many times. The chain recombines TRBV27 with TRBJ2-1; 8 bases line up with TRBD2. The germline gives CDR1 MNHEY, CDR2 SMNVEV (reference sequence). The J segment lost 9 bases and the V segment lost 7 bases, leaving 14 bases of the junction unmatched. The CDR3 is 15 residues long. In nucleotides, the CDR3 is TGTGCCAGCACCGGGGGGGCGGGAGGCCCATCTGAGCAGTTCTTC. It yields the protein CASTGGAGGPSEQFF.